Listed below are T cell receptor beta chains from one sample, sequenced in a study of T-cell memory formation after mild COVID-19. MiXCR was run by TCRdb on the 5' RACE reads, yielding one entry per CDR3 protein. The sample shows hundreds of thousands of distinct CDR3 sequences, roughly an eighth of them seen only once. The sample was PBMCs or a T cell subset sorted from them (not recorded which). The receptors shown here come from a young man who had mild COVID-19 (a few samples of this study predate the infection). Cell type and time point are not known. CDR3s include the opening cysteine and the closing phenylalanine or tryptophan. The D gene is left open where the match is weak. Size tells how often a clone was seen (once, few, many) or the class of an expanded clone, and some rows leave it out.

J gene | V gene | clone size | D gene | CDR3 protein | CDR3 DNA
TRBJ2-5 | TRBV6-5 | NA | NA | CASSIERQVWETQYF | TGTGCCAGCAGTATCGAGCGACAGGTTTGGGAGACCCAGTACTTC
TRBJ1-5 | TRBV6-2/TRBV6-3 | NA | NA | CASRTRVDQPQHF | TGTGCCAGCCGTACGAGGGTGGATCAGCCCCAGCATTTT
TRBJ1-1 | TRBV7-2 | few | TRBD1 | CASSSHRGDTEAFF | TGTGCCAGCAGCTCACACAGGGGTGACACTGAAGCTTTCTTT
TRBJ2-2 | TRBV6-2/TRBV6-3 | few | NA | CASSRGWRGLTGELFF | TGTGCCAGCAGTAGGGGTTGGCGGGGGCTCACCGGGGAGCTGTTTTTT
TRBJ2-5 | TRBV4-1 | NA | NA | CASSRTPAGGDQETQYF | TGCGCCAGCAGCCGCACCCCGGCCGGGGGTGACCAAGAGACCCAGTACTTC
TRBJ2-6 | TRBV12-3/TRBV12-4 | NA | NA | CASSFFQGSGANVLTF | TGTGCCAGCAGTTTTTTCCAGGGGTCTGGGGCCAACGTCCTGACTTTC
TRBJ1-2 | TRBV5-4 | few | NA | CASSLGSGYTF | TGTGCCAGCAGCTTGGGCAGTGGCTACACCTTC
TRBJ2-5 | TRBV5-1 | many | TRBD1 | CASSLVPGQQETQYF | TGCGCCAGCAGCTTGGTGCCGGGACAGCAAGAGACCCAGTACTTC
TRBJ2-5 | TRBV5-4 | few | TRBD1 | CASSLGQGGQETQYF | TGTGCCAGCAGCTTGGGACAGGGGGGGCAAGAGACCCAGTACTTC
TRBJ2-1 | TRBV4-3 | many | NA | CASSLLDSEGPNEQFF | TGCGCCAGCAGCCTCTTAGACAGCGAGGGTCCCAATGAGCAGTTCTTC
TRBJ1-5 | TRBV2 | few | NA | CASSEQVPNQPQHF | TGTGCCAGCAGTGAGCAGGTCCCTAATCAGCCCCAGCATTTT
TRBJ2-7 | TRBV7-2 | few | TRBD2 | CASSRTSGLPGEQYF | TGTGCCAGCAGCCGGACTAGCGGCCTCCCGGGGGAGCAGTACTTC
TRBJ2-7 | TRBV6-2/TRBV6-3 | few | NA | CASSYSEVEQYF | TGTGCCAGCAGTTACTCTGAAGTCGAGCAGTACTTC
TRBJ1-2 | TRBV7-9 | few | TRBD1 | CASSPPGQPYGYTF | TGTGCCAGCAGCCCACCGGGACAGCCCTATGGCTACACCTTC
TRBJ2-3 | TRBV7-9 | NA | TRBD1 | CASSPGTGYTDTQYF | TGTGCCAGCAGCCCCGGGACAGGTTACACAGATACGCAGTATTTT
TRBJ2-1 | TRBV10-2 | many | TRBD2 | CASRLAYNEQFF | TGCGCCAGCCGACTAGCGTACAATGAGCAGTTCTTC
TRBJ2-3 | TRBV5-1 | many | NA | CASGMQGTDTQYF | TGCGCCAGCGGGATGCAGGGGACAGATACGCAGTATTTT
TRBJ1-5 | TRBV20-1 | few | TRBD1 | CSARTGDRENQPQHF | TGCAGTGCTAGAACCGGGGACAGGGAGAATCAGCCCCAGCATTTT
TRBJ1-6 | TRBV2 | NA | NA | CASMSGVNSPLHF | TGTGCCAGCATGTCGGGGGTGAATTCACCCCTCCACTTT
TRBJ2-1 | TRBV15 | NA | NA | CATSRARGNNEQFF | TGTGCCACCAGCAGGGCAAGGGGGAACAATGAGCAGTTCTTC
TRBJ1-4 | TRBV4-1 | NA | NA | CASSQDPVSATNEKLFF | TGCGCCAGCAGCCAAGATCCGGTTTCTGCAACTAATGAAAAACTGTTTTTT
TRBJ2-4 | TRBV27 | many | NA | CASRGVADIQYF | TGTGCCAGCAGGGGGGTCGCTGACATTCAGTACTTC
TRBJ2-6 | TRBV5-4 | NA | NA | CASSLVRNGRSGANVLTF | TGTGCCAGCAGCTTGGTCCGGAACGGTCGCTCTGGGGCCAACGTCCTGACTTTC
TRBJ1-1 | TRBV7-4 | NA | NA | CASSLVGRDNTEAFF | TGTGCCAGCAGCTTAGTGGGCAGGGATAACACTGAAGCTTTCTTT
TRBJ2-3 | TRBV20-1 | NA | TRBD2 | CSQEGLGTDTQYF | TGCAGTCAGGAGGGACTAGGTACAGATACGCAGTATTTT
TRBJ2-7 | TRBV19 | NA | NA | CASSGPIGPLPAYEQYF | TGTGCCAGTAGTGGTCCGATCGGGCCCCTACCTGCCTACGAGCAGTACTTC
TRBJ1-5 | TRBV4-1 | NA | TRBD1 | CASSQDQGTGAPQPQHF | TGCGCCAGCAGCCAAGATCAGGGGACAGGGGCCCCCCAGCCCCAGCATTTT
TRBJ1-6 | TRBV7-9 | few | TRBD1 | CASSSYRDSHSPLHF | TGTGCCAGCAGCTCATACCGGGACAGCCATTCACCCCTCCACTTT
TRBJ1-2 | TRBV28 | few | NA | CASSLGGSFYGYTF | TGTGCCAGCAGCCTCGGGGGAAGCTTCTATGGCTACACCTTC
TRBJ2-7 | TRBV7-6 | NA | NA | CASSLSPNEQYF | TGTGCCAGCAGCTTAAGTCCCAACGAGCAGTACTTC
TRBJ2-7 | TRBV20-1 | few | TRBD1 | CSARVDRLEAREQYF | TGCAGTGCTAGGGTGGACAGGTTGGAGGCTAGGGAGCAGTACTTC
TRBJ2-5 | TRBV4-1 | NA | NA | CASSQDPVTDDPETQYF | TGCGCCAGCAGCCAAGACCCCGTGACAGACGATCCGGAGACCCAGTACTTC
TRBJ2-6 | TRBV9 | NA | NA | CASSVEWGTSGANVLTF | TGTGCCAGCAGCGTAGAATGGGGGACCTCTGGGGCCAACGTCCTGACTTTC
TRBJ1-5 | TRBV7-9 | few | TRBD1 | CASSSGGAQPQHF | TGTGCCAGCAGCTCAGGGGGGGCTCAGCCCCAGCATTTT
TRBJ1-2 | TRBV5-6 | NA | NA | CASSPFGERYGYTF | TGTGCCAGCAGCCCTTTCGGTGAGCGCTATGGCTACACCTTC
TRBJ2-5 | TRBV12-3/TRBV12-4 | few | NA | CASSQREKGETQYF | TGTGCCAGCAGTCAACGTGAGAAGGGAGAGACCCAGTACTTC
TRBJ2-1 | TRBV5-1 | NA | NA | CASSWNSHEQFF | TGCGCCAGCAGCTGGAATAGCCATGAGCAGTTCTTC
TRBJ2-4 | TRBV20-1 | few | NA | CSAGDLAKNIQYF | TGCAGTGCTGGGGATTTAGCCAAAAACATTCAGTACTTC
TRBJ1-2 | TRBV20-1 | NA | TRBD1 | CSADPGQGLDYGYTF | TGCAGTGCTGACCCGGGACAGGGACTCGACTATGGCTACACCTTC
TRBJ1-2 | TRBV12-3/TRBV12-4 | NA | TRBD1 | CASSPGQGRNGYTF | TGTGCCAGCAGCCCGGGACAGGGAAGGAATGGCTACACCTTC
TRBJ2-3 | TRBV7-2 | few | NA | CASSLEGGADTQYF | TGTGCCAGCAGCTTAGAGGGGGGCGCAGATACGCAGTATTTT
TRBJ1-5 | TRBV25-1 | many | NA | CASSAAANQPQHF | TGTGCCAGCAGTGCGGCAGCCAATCAGCCCCAGCATTTT
TRBJ1-4 | TRBV13 | few | NA | CASSRGGIGNEKLFF | TGTGCCAGCAGCCGCGGGGGGATTGGAAATGAAAAACTGTTTTTT
TRBJ1-2 | TRBV6-5 | few | NA | CASSYGPDYGYTF | TGTGCCAGCAGTTACGGTCCAGACTATGGCTACACCTTC
TRBJ2-2 | TRBV9 | NA | NA | CASSVEDGYTGELFF | TGTGCCAGCAGCGTAGAGGACGGTTACACCGGGGAGCTGTTTTTT
TRBJ2-3 | TRBV12-3/TRBV12-4 | once | TRBD1 | CASSNDRGRDTQYF | TGTGCCAGCAGCAACGACAGGGGAAGGGATACGCAGTATTTT
TRBJ1-4 | TRBV4-3 | NA | NA | CASSVGGREKLFF | TGCGCCAGCAGCGTAGGGGGGCGAGAAAAACTGTTTTTT
TRBJ2-1 | TRBV7-6 | many | NA | CASSTGAWEQFF | TGTGCCAGCAGTACGGGAGCGTGGGAGCAGTTCTTC
TRBJ1-1 | TRBV6-6 | few | NA | CASSGYAPNTEAFF | TGTGCCAGCAGTGGCTATGCACCCAACACTGAAGCTTTCTTT
TRBJ2-5 | TRBV10-2 | few | NA | CASSEGTYSTISTQYF | TGCGCCAGCAGTGAGGGGACGTACTCGACAATTTCGACCCAGTACTTC
TRBJ2-3 | TRBV12-3/TRBV12-4 | few | TRBD1 | CASSWGTGEYTDTQYF | TGTGCCAGCAGCTGGGGGACAGGAGAATACACAGATACGCAGTATTTT
TRBJ1-4 | TRBV7-9 | few | NA | CASSLALLGGTNEKLFF | TGTGCCAGCAGCTTAGCGCTGCTGGGAGGGACTAATGAAAAACTGTTTTTT
TRBJ2-3 | TRBV6-5 | many | NA | CASSYSMGGASTDTQYF | TGTGCCAGCAGTTACTCGATGGGGGGGGCGAGCACAGATACGCAGTATTTT